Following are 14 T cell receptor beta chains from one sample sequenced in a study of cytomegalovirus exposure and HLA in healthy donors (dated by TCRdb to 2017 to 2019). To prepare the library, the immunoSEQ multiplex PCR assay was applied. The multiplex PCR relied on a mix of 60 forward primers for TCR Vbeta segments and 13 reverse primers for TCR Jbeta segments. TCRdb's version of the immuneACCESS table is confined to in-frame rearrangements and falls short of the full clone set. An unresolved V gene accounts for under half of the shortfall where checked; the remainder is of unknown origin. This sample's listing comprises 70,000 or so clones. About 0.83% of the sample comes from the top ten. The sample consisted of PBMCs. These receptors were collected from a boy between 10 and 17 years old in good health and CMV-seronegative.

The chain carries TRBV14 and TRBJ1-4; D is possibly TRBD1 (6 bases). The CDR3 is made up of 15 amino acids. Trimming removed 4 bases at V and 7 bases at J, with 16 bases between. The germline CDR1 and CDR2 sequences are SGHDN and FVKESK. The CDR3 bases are TGTGCCAGCAGCCGTGGTGGGGGCGCGGGTGAAAAACTGTTTTTT. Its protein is CASSRGGGAGEKLFF. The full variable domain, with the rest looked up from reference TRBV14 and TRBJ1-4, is EAGVTQFPSHSVIEKGQTVTLRCDPISGHDNLYWYRRVMGKEIKFLLHFVKESKQDESGMPNNRFLAERTGGTYSTLKVQPAELEDSGVYFCASSRGGGAGEKLFFGSGTQLSVL.

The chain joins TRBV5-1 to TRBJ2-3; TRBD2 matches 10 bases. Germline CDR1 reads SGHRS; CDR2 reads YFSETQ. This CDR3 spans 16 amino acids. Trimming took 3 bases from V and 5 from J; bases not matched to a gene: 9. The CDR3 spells CASSSIPGLAKDTQYF. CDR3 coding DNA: TGCGCCAGCAGCTCTATACCGGGACTAGCGAAAGATACGCAGTATTTT.

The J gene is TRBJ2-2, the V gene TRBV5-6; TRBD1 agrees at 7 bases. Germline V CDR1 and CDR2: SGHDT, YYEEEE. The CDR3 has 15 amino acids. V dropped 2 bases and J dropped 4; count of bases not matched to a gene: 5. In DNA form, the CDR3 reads TGTGCCAGCAGCTTCCCCCCAGGGGGCACCGGGGAGCTGTTTTTT. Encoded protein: CASSFPPGGTGELFF.

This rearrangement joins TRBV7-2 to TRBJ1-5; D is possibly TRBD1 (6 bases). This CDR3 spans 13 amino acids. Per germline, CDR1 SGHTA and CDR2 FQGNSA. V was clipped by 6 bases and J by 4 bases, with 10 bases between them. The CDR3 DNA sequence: TGTGCCAGCAGTATACAGGGTAATCAGCCCCAGCATTTT. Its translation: CASSIQGNQPQHF.

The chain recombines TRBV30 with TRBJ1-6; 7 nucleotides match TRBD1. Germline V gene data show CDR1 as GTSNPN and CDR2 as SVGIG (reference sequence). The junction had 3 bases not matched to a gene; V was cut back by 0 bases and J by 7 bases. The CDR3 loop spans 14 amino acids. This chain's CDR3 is CAWSVTRGNSPLHF. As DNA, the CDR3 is TGTGCCTGGAGTGTAACCAGGGGGAATTCACCCCTCCACTTT.

CDR3 residues: CATSRDRVQGNYGYTF. The CDR3 coding sequence is TGTGCCACCAGCAGAGATAGAGTCCAGGGAAACTATGGCTACACCTTC. This chain connects TRBV15 to TRBJ1-2; the D gene is possibly TRBD1 (5 bases). With 0 bases removed from V and 2 bases from J, the gap between germline ends came to 13 bases. The germline V gene encodes CDR1 LNHNV and CDR2 YYDKDF (reference sequence). The CDR3 extends over 16 amino acids.

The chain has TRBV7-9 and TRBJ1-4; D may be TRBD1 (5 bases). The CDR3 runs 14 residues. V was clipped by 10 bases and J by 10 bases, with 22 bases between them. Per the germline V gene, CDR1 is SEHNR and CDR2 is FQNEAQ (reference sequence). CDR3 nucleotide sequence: TGTGCCACCGACGTCTTAGGGGCGGTAGGAAAACTGTTTTTT. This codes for CATDVLGAVGKLFF.

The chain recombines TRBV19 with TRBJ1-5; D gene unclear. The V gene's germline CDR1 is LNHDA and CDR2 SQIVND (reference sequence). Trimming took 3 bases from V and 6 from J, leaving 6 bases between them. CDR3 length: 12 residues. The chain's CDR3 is CASSISGQPQHF. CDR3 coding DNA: TGTGCCAGTAGTATCTCGGGTCAGCCCCAGCATTTT.

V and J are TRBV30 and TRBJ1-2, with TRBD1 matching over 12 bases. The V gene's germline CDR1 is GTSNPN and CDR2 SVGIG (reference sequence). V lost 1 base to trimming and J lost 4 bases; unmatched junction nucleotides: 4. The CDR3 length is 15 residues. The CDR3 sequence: CAWSEGTGGIYGYTF. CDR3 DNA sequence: TGTGCCTGGAGTGAAGGGACAGGGGGCATCTATGGCTACACCTTC.

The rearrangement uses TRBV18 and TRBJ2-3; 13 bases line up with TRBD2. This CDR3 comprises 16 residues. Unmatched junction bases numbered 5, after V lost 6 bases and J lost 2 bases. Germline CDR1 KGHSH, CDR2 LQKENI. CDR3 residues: CASSTTSGRSTDTQYF. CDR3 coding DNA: TGTGCCAGCTCGACGACTAGCGGGAGGTCCACAGATACGCAGTATTTT.

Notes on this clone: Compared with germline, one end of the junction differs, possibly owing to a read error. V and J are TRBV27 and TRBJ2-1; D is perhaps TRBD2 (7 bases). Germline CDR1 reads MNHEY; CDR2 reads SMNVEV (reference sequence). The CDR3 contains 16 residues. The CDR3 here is CASSWGGESSDNEQFF. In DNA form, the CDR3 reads TGTGCCAGCAGTTGGGGGGGCGAAAGCTCCGACAATGAGCAGTTCTTC.

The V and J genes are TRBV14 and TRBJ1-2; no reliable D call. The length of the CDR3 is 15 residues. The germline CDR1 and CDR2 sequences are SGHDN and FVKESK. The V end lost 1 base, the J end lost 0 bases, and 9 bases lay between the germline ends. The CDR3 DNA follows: TGTGCCAGCAGCCAAGGGCGGCAAGCTAACTATGGCTACACCTTC. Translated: CASSQGRQANYGYTF. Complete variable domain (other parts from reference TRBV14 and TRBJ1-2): EAGVTQFPSHSVIEKGQTVTLRCDPISGHDNLYWYRRVMGKEIKFLLHFVKESKQDESGMPNNRFLAERTGGTYSTLKVQPAELEDSGVYFCASSQGRQANYGYTFGSGTRLTVV.

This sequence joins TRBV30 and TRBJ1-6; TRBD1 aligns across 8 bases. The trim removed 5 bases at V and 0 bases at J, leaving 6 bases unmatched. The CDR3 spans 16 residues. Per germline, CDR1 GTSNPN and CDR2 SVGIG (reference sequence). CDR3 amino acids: CAWETGGFSYNSPLHF. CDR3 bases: TGTGCCTGGGAAACAGGGGGATTCTCCTATAATTCACCCCTCCACTTT.

CDR3: CASGLSGPNTEAFF. CDR3 bases: TGTGCTAGTGGTTTGTCAGGCCCTAACACTGAAGCTTTCTTT. This rearrangement joins TRBV12-5 to TRBJ1-1; D remains ambiguous. CDR3 size: 14 residues. Between the trimmed V and J ends, which lost 2 bases and 2 bases, there was a span of 9 bases. Germline lookup yields CDR1 LGHNT and CDR2 FRNRAP.